This T cell receptor beta chain was sequenced in a study of T-cell memory formation after mild COVID-19. This CDR3 comprises 12 residues. V gave up 11 bases and J gave up 2 bases, with 12 bases separating them. Germline assignment: CDR1 MNHNY and CDR2 SVGAGI (reference sequence). Turning to this clonotype: What it binds is not known.

Findings and caveats of the study: In second-wave clones peaking day 37, SARS-CoV-2 specificity remained unconfirmed. Whereas later expanders leaned CD4+, clones contracting day 15 to 85 showed a balanced CD4/CD8 makeup. The pre-infection memory compartment contained some responding clones, suggesting cross-reactive memory joined.

TCRdb re-called the 5' RACE reads through MiXCR, storing one row per CDR3 protein. This table holds 540,000 or so distinct CDR3 sequences, 20% found once. This chain connects TRBV6-6 to TRBJ1-2, with TRBD1 as a possible D gene (6 bases). Material for sequencing was PBMCs or a T cell subset sorted from them (not recorded which). The receptor was isolated from an adult woman who had mild COVID-19 (a few samples of this study predate the infection). Cell type and time point are not known. Written as DNA, the CDR3 is TGTGCCGGTAATGACAGGAACTATGGCTACACCTTC. This gives the protein CAGNDRNYGYTF.